A selection of T cell receptor beta chains follows, all from one sample in a study of shared clonotypes between healthy human individuals. Clones were read by immunoSEQ multiplex PCR, and TCRdb kept only the in-frame ones, dropping some. This sample has over 1.5 million clones, with approximately 98% found just once. Sequences were obtained from naive CD4+ T cells sorted from blood. These receptors were taken from a man in his thirties or forties in good health. Both conserved end residues are trimmed from each CDR3. Fields, in order: V gene, J gene, CDR3 protein.

V gene: TRBV10-3
J gene: TRBJ2-6
CDR3 protein: AVGRHFSGANVLT

V gene: TRBV9
J gene: TRBJ1-2
CDR3 protein: ASSVADSRYGYT

V gene: TRBV5-1
J gene: TRBJ2-5
CDR3 protein: ASSFLGDQETQY

V gene: TRBV6-1
J gene: TRBJ2-3
CDR3 protein: ASSELAGGPDTQY

V gene: TRBV28
J gene: TRBJ1-4
CDR3 protein: ASQGGVNEKLF

V gene: TRBV29-1
J gene: TRBJ2-2
CDR3 protein: SVGLAGGGNGELF

V gene: TRBV5-1
J gene: TRBJ2-5
CDR3 protein: ASGAGDLETQY

V gene: TRBV5-4
J gene: TRBJ2-5
CDR3 protein: ASSKATETQY

V gene: TRBV4-3
J gene: TRBJ1-4
CDR3 protein: ASSQDALSLNEKLF

V gene: TRBV29-1
J gene: TRBJ2-4
CDR3 protein: SVEWVTSQNIQY

V gene: TRBV5-1
J gene: TRBJ2-5
CDR3 protein: ASSLGDRFQETQY

V gene: TRBV5-1
J gene: TRBJ2-5
CDR3 protein: ASSLVAGGPRGETQY

V gene: TRBV6-6
J gene: TRBJ2-7
CDR3 protein: ASSYSNYEQY

V gene: TRBV5-5
J gene: TRBJ2-7
CDR3 protein: ASSKGGGSQSYEQY

V gene: TRBV6-6
J gene: TRBJ2-3
CDR3 protein: ASSSGRGPSTDTQY

V gene: TRBV2
J gene: TRBJ1-3
CDR3 protein: ASRESSGNTIY

V gene: TRBV9
J gene: TRBJ2-5
CDR3 protein: ASSVRPSQETQY

V gene: TRBV18
J gene: TRBJ1-2
CDR3 protein: ASSPDGQGRYGYT

V gene: TRBV5-1
J gene: TRBJ2-1
CDR3 protein: ASKWTAQYNEQF

V gene: TRBV7-2
J gene: TRBJ2-3
CDR3 protein: ASSLAGGDTQY

V gene: TRBV9
J gene: TRBJ1-2
CDR3 protein: ASSEQGASGYT

V gene: TRBV9
J gene: TRBJ2-7
CDR3 protein: ASSVEPASYEQY

V gene: TRBV5-1
J gene: TRBJ2-5
CDR3 protein: ASSLATSGSETQY

V gene: TRBV7-2
J gene: TRBJ2-3
CDR3 protein: ASSPNGWIGRRADTQY

V gene: TRBV10-3
J gene: TRBJ2-2
CDR3 protein: ASLPGQGILLNTGELF

V gene: TRBV28
J gene: TRBJ1-2
CDR3 protein: ASSGFGTGYLGGYT

V gene: TRBV4-1
J gene: TRBJ2-5
CDR3 protein: ASSQPSRGETQY

V gene: TRBV6-1
J gene: TRBJ1-3
CDR3 protein: ASSATDTYSGNTIY

V gene: TRBV27
J gene: TRBJ2-7
CDR3 protein: ASSLYLGQTYEQY

V gene: TRBV10-3
J gene: TRBJ2-3
CDR3 protein: AISESRAGGGTDTQY

V gene: TRBV18
J gene: TRBJ1-3
CDR3 protein: ASSERGPSSGNTIY

V gene: TRBV9
J gene: TRBJ2-5
CDR3 protein: ASSETGYFEETQY

V gene: TRBV7-2
J gene: TRBJ2-7
CDR3 protein: ASSVLPLGEQY

V gene: TRBV14
J gene: TRBJ2-2
CDR3 protein: ASRKDSLRGELF

V gene: TRBV11-3
J gene: TRBJ2-3
CDR3 protein: ASSPGGRRRDTQY

V gene: TRBV18
J gene: TRBJ1-1
CDR3 protein: ASSPLRGTEAF

V gene: TRBV9
J gene: TRBJ2-2
CDR3 protein: ASSVAGLSNTGELF

V gene: TRBV5-1
J gene: TRBJ2-5
CDR3 protein: ASSLYGGQETQY

V gene: TRBV10-3
J gene: TRBJ2-1
CDR3 protein: AISESGRAAYNEQF

V gene: TRBV6-5
J gene: TRBJ1-4
CDR3 protein: ASSYLGTTNEKLF

V gene: TRBV4-1
J gene: TRBJ2-7
CDR3 protein: ASSQDSAKQY

V gene: TRBV2
J gene: TRBJ2-1
CDR3 protein: ASRGDSYNEQF

V gene: TRBV18
J gene: TRBJ2-5
CDR3 protein: ASSPVNGVHQETQY

V gene: TRBV27
J gene: TRBJ2-1
CDR3 protein: ASSLSSYNEQF

V gene: TRBV7-3
J gene: TRBJ2-1
CDR3 protein: ASSLGDSGSPYNEQF

V gene: TRBV29-1
J gene: TRBJ2-5
CDR3 protein: SALRGIGETQY

V gene: TRBV27
J gene: TRBJ2-7
CDR3 protein: ASRSGRGNSGRINEQY

V gene: TRBV18
J gene: TRBJ1-2
CDR3 protein: ASSPLAQPENYGYT

V gene: TRBV6-5
J gene: TRBJ2-1
CDR3 protein: ASRARDGTYNEQF

V gene: TRBV15
J gene: TRBJ1-4
CDR3 protein: ATSREGQGIEKLF

V gene: TRBV18
J gene: TRBJ2-6
CDR3 protein: ASSPTGASGANVLT

V gene: TRBV5-6
J gene: TRBJ2-1
CDR3 protein: ASSFRLATYNEQF

V gene: TRBV7-9
J gene: TRBJ2-7
CDR3 protein: ASSSGTGGSYEQY